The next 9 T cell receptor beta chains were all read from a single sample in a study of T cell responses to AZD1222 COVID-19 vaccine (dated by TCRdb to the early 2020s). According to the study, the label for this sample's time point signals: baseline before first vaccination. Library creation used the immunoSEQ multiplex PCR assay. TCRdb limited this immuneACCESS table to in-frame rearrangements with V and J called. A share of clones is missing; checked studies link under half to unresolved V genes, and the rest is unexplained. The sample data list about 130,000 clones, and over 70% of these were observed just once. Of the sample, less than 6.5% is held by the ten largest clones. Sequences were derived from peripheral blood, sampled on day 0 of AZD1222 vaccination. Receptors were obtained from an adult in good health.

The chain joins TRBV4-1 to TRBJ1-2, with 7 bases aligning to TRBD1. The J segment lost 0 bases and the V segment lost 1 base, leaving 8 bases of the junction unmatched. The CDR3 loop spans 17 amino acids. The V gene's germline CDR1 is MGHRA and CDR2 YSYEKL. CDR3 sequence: CASSQGGRQGTNYGYTF. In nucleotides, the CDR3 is TGCGCCAGCAGCCAAGGAGGGCGACAGGGTACTAACTATGGCTACACCTTC.

CDR3 sequence (DNA): TGTGCCAGCAGTCCGGGAAGCACTAACTATGGCTACACCTTC. Protein: CASSPGSTNYGYTF. This chain connects TRBV7-2 to TRBJ1-2; no reliable D call. V gave up 6 bases and J gave up 0 bases, with 11 bases separating them. CDR3 length: 14 residues. Germline values: CDR1 SGHTA, CDR2 FQGNSA.

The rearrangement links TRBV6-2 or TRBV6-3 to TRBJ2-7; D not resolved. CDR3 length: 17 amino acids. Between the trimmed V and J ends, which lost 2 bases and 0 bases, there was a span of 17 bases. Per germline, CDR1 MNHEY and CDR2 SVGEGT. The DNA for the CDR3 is TGTGCCAGCAGTTACATGGCAGTAACACGATTCTCCTACGAGCAGTACTTC. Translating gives CASSYMAVTRFSYEQYF.

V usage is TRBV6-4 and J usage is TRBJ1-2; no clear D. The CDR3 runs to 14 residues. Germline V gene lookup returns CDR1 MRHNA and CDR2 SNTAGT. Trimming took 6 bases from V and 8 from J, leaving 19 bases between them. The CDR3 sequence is CASRVEESAGGYTF. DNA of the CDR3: TGTGCCAGCAGAGTCGAGGAATCCGCGGGAGGCTACACCTTC.

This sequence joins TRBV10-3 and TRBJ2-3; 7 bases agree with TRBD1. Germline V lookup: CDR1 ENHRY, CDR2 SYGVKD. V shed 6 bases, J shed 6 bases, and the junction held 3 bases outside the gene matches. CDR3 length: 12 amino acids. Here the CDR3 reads CAISIQGDTQYF. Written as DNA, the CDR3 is TGTGCCATCAGCATACAGGGGGATACGCAGTATTTT.

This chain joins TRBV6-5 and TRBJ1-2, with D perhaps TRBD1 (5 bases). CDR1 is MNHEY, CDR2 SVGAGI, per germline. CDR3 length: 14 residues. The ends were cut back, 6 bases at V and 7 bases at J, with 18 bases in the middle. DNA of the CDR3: TGTGCCAGCAGCCTGGAGGGGTCTGCAAGTGGCTACACCTTC. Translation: CASSLEGSASGYTF.

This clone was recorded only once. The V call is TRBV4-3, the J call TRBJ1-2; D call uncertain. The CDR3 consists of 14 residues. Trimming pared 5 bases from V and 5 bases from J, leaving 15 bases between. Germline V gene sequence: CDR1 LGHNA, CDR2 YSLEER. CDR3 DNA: TGCGCCAGCAGCACTCATCAGGCTCAGTATGGCTACACCTTC. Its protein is CASSTHQAQYGYTF.

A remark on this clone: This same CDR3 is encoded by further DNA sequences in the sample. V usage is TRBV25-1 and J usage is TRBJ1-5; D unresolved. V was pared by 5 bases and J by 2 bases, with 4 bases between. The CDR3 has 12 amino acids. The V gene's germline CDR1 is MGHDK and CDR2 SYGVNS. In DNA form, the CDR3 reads TGTGCCAGCAGTTGGGGCAATCAGCCCCAGCATTTT. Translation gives CASSWGNQPQHF.

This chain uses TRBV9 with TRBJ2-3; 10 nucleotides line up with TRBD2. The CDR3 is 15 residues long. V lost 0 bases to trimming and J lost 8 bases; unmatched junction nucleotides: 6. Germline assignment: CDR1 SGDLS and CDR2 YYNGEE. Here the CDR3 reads CASSVEGSSGGTQYF. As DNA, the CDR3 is TGTGCCAGCAGCGTAGAAGGGTCTAGCGGGGGTACGCAGTATTTT.